The present T cell receptor beta chain was sequenced within a study of T-cell memory formation after mild COVID-19. The length of the CDR3 is 16 residues. The V end was cut by 2 bases, the J end by 2 bases, with 14 bases between. Germline CDR1 is SGHTS and CDR2 is YDEGEE. TCRdb passed the 5' RACE reads through MiXCR, listing each CDR3 protein once. The sample lists 150,000 or so distinct CDR3 sequences; about 25% were seen once. The chain has TRBV5-8 and TRBJ2-1; a possible D gene is TRBD1 (6 bases). The TCR was taken from an adult woman who had mild COVID-19 (a few samples of this study predate the infection). Cell type and time point are not known. The sample consisted of PBMCs or a T cell subset sorted from them (not recorded which). This CDR3 reads CASSFTRGGTYNEQFF. In DNA form, the CDR3 reads TGTGCCAGCAGCTTTACCAGGGGCGGCACCTACAATGAGCAGTTCTTC.